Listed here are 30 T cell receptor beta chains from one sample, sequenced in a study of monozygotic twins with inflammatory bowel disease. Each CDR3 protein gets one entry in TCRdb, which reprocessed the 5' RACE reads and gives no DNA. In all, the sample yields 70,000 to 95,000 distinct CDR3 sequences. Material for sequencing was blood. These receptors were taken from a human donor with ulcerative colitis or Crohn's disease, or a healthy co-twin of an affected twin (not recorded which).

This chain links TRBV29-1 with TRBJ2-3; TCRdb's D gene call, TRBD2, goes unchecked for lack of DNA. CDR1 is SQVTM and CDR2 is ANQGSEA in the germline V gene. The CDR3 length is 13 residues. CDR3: CSVAGPSTDTQYF.

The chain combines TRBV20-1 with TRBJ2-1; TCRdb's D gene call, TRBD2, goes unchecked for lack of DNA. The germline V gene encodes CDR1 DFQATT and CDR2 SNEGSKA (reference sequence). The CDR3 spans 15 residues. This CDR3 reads CSAPGGGFSYNEQFF.

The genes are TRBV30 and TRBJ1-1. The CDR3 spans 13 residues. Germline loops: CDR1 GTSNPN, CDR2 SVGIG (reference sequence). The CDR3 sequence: CAWSARRNTEAFF.

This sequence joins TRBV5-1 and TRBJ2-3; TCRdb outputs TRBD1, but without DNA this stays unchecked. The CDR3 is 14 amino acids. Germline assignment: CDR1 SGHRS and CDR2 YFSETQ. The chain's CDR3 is CASSLGQGSDTQYF.

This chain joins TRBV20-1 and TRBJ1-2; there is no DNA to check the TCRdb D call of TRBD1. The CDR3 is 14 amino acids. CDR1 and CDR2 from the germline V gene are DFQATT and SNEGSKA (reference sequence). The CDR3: CSAILGTGNYGYTF.

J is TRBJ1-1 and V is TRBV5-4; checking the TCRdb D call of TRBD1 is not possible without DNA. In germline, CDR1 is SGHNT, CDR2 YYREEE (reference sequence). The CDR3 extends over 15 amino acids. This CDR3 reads CASSLFQGKNTEAFF.

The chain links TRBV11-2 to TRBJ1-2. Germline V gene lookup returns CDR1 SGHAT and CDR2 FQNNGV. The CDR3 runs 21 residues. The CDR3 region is CASSLNPAIGAKQGLHYGYTF.

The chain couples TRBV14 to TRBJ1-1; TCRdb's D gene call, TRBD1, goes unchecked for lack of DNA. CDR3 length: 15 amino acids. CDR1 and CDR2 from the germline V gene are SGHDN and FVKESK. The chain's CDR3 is CASSASRDGNTDAFF.

The CDR3 loop reads CASSPETGTGTYEQYF. The chain employs TRBV5-6 and TRBJ2-7; TCRdb outputs TRBD1, but without DNA this stays unchecked. The CDR3 is made up of 16 amino acids. CDR1 and CDR2 (germline): SGHDT, YYEEEE. The whole variable domain, filled in from reference TRBV5-6 and TRBJ2-7, reads DAGVTQSPTHLIKTRGQQVTLRCSPKSGHDTVSWYQQALGQGPQFIFQYYEEEERQRGNFPDRFSGHQFPNYSSELNVNALLLGDSALYLCASSPETGTGTYEQYFGPGTRLTVT.

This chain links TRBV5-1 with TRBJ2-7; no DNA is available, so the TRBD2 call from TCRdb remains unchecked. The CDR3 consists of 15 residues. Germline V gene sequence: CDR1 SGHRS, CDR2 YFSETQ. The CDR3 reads CASSLSPGAVYEQYF.

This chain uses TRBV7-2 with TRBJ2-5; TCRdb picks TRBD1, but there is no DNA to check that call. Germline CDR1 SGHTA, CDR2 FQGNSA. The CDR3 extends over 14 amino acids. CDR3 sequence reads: CASRLDRGKETQYF.

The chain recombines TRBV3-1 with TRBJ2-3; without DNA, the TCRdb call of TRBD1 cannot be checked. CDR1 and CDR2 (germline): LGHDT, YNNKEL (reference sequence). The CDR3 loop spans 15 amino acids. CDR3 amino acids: CASSQEGGRGDTQYF.

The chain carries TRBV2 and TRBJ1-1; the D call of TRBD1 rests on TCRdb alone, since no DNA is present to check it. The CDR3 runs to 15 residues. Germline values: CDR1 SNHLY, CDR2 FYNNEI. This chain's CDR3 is CASSDFAGVNTEAFF.

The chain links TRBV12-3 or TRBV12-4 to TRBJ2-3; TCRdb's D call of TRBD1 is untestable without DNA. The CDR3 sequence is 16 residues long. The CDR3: CASSYSGPAGQDTQYF.

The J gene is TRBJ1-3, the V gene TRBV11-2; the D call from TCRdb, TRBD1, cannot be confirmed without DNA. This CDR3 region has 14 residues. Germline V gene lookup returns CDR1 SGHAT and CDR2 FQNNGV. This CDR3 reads CASSPRTQRNTIYF.

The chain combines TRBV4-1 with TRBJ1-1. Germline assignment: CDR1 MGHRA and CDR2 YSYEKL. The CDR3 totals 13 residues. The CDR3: CASSQDKGTEAFF.

CDR3 loop: CASSHQERGGTGELFF. The rearrangement joins TRBV4-2 to TRBJ2-2; TCRdb's assignment of TRBD2 cannot be checked, as there is no DNA. Germline lookup yields CDR1 LGHNA and CDR2 YNFKEQ. The CDR3 extends over 16 amino acids.

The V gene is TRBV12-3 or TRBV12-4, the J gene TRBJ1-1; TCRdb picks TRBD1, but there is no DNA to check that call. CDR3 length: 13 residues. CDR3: CASSPGRWDEAFF.

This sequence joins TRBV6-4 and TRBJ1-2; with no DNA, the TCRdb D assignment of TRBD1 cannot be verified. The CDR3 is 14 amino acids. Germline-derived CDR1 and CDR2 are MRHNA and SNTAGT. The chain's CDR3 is CASSLTGYGDGYTF.

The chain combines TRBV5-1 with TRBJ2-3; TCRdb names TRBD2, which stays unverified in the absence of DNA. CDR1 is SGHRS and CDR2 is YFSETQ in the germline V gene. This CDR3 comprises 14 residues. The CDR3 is CASSSAHPSDTQYF.

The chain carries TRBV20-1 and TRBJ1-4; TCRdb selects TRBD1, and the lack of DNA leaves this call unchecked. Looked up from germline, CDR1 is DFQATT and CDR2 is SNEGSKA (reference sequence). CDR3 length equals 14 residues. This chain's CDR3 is CSARNRERYEKLFF.

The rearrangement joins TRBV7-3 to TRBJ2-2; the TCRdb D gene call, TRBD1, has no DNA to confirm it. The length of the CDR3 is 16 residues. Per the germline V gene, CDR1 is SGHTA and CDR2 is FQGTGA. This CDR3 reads CASSLQGRGNTGELFF.

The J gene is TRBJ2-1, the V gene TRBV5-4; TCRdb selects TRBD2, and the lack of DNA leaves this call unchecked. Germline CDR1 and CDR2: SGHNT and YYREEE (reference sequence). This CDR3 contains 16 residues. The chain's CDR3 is CASSVKTSGGYNEQFF.

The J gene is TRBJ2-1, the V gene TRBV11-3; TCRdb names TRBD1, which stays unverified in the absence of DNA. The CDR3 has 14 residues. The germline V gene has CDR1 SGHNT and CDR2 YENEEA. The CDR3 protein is CASSRDGGNNEQFF.

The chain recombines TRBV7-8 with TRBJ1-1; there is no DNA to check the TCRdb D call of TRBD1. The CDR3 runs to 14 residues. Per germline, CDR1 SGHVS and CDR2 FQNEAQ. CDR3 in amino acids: CASSSPPNRAEAFF.

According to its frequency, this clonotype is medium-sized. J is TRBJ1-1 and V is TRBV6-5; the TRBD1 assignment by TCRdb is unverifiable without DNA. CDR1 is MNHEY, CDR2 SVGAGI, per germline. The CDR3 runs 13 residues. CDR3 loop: CASSYRWAYQAFF.

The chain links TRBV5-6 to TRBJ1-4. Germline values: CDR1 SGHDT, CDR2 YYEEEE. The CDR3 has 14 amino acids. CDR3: CASSFQPSSEKLFF.

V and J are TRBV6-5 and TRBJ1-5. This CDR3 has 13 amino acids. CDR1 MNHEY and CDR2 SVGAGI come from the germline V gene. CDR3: CASSWTADQPQHF.

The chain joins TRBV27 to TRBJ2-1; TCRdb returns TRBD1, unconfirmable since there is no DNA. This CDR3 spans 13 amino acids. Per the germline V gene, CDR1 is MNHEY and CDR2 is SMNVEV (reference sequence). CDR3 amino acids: CASSAQGNNEQFF.

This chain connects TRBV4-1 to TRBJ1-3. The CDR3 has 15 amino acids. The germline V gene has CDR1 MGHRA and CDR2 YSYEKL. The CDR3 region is CASSQRKELGNTIYF.